A single sample is the source of the 14 T cell receptor beta chains below, sequenced in a study of blood T cell repertoires in COVID-19. Here immunoSEQ multiplex PCR was the method, and the copy in TCRdb shows in-frame clones only, minus some. In the table there are about 260,000 clones, more than 75% of which are singletons. Sequencing used PBMCs or T cells enriched from blood (not recorded which). These receptors came from a woman in her 50s who had recovered from COVID-19.

The chain recombines TRBV4-3 with TRBJ1-2; D is perhaps TRBD1 (5 bases). Germline CDR1 is LGHNA and CDR2 is YSLEER. The V and J ends lost 0 bases and 4 bases respectively, with 9 bases between them. The CDR3 is made up of 14 amino acids. CDR3 sequence: CASSQDSQAYGYTF. As DNA, the CDR3 is TGCGCCAGCAGCCAAGATTCACAGGCCTATGGCTACACCTTC.

The chain employs TRBV27 and TRBJ2-1; TRBD2 matches 9 bases. In germline, CDR1 is MNHEY, CDR2 SMNVEV (reference sequence). The CDR3 totals 16 residues. The V and J ends lost 3 bases and 7 bases, in that order; junction bases with no gene match: 10. The CDR3 here is CASSFVSAGGPNEQFF. In nucleotides, the CDR3 is TGTGCCAGCAGTTTCGTTTCCGCGGGAGGGCCGAATGAGCAGTTCTTC.

The rearrangement links TRBV19 to TRBJ1-5; perhaps TRBD1 as D (5 bases). Germline CDR1 and CDR2: LNHDA and SQIVND (reference sequence). V was pared by 7 bases and J by 6 bases, with 22 bases between. This CDR3 has 16 amino acids. In DNA, the CDR3 is TGTGCCAGTAACCGGTGGGACGGCGGGGGTGGTCAGCCCCAGCATTTT. Amino acid sequence: CASNRWDGGGGQPQHF.

CDR3 region: CASSLGLGGTDGYTF. CDR3 DNA sequence: TGTGCCAGCAGCCTAGGACTGGGAGGGACGGATGGCTACACCTTC. J is TRBJ1-2 and V is TRBV7-3, with a tentative D call TRBD1 (5 bases). CDR3 length: 15 amino acids. From germline, CDR1 is SGHTA and CDR2 FQGTGA. Deletions cut 5 bases from V and 6 bases from J, with 19 bases between.

The chain's CDR3 is CASSATLADYNEQFF. The CDR3 DNA reads as TGCGCCAGCAGCGCAACACTAGCGGACTACAATGAGCAGTTCTTC. The rearrangement uses TRBV4-3 and TRBJ2-1, with 8 nucleotides matching TRBD2. From germline, CDR1 is LGHNA and CDR2 YSLEER. CDR3 size: 15 residues. Trimming cost V 5 bases and J 3 bases; bases outside gene matches: 6.

The chain is built from TRBV2 and TRBJ1-4, with a weak D call TRBD1 (5 bases). Per germline, CDR1 SNHLY and CDR2 FYNNEI. This CDR3 is built from 15 residues. V lost 6 bases to trimming and J lost 2 bases, with 13 bases between them. The DNA for the CDR3 is TGTGCCAGCAGCGACGAAGGGGTGACTAATGAAAAACTGTTTTTT. This gives the protein CASSDEGVTNEKLFF.

The chain carries TRBV11-2 and TRBJ2-7; maybe TRBD1 (6 bases). The germline CDR1 and CDR2 sequences are SGHAT and FQNNGV. This CDR3 has 14 residues. V lost 5 bases and J 6 bases, leaving 17 bases between the germline ends. The CDR3 region is CASSQLTGFFEQYF. CDR3 nucleotide sequence: TGTGCCAGCAGCCAACTCACAGGGTTTTTCGAGCAGTACTTC.

Comment on this clone: Other DNA sequences in this specimen translate into the identical CDR3. The J gene is TRBJ2-3, the V gene TRBV3-1 (or the pseudogene TRBV3-2); TRBD2 aligns across 15 bases. The CDR3 extends over 16 amino acids. The germline V gene encodes CDR1 LGHDT and CDR2 YNNKEL (reference sequence). Trimming removed 4 bases from V and 3 bases from J; junction bases left unmatched: 2. CDR3 residues: CASSRGLAGGTDTQYF. The CDR3, as DNA: TGTGCCAGCAGCCGCGGACTAGCGGGGGGGACAGATACGCAGTATTTT.

This clone came up once. The chain is built from TRBV3-1 (or the pseudogene TRBV3-2) and TRBJ1-3; 9 nucleotides match TRBD1. Germline-derived CDR1 and CDR2 are LGHDT and YNNKEL (reference sequence). The trim removed 6 bases at V and 3 bases at J, leaving 9 bases unmatched. The CDR3 runs 16 residues. As DNA, the CDR3 is TGTGCCAGCAGTTTAGAACAGGGGGCGTTTGGAAACACCATATATTTT. This codes for CASSLEQGAFGNTIYF.

This clone was counted between two and nine times. This chain joins TRBV4-3 and TRBJ2-7; unclear D gene. Germline V lookup: CDR1 LGHNA, CDR2 YSLEER. Trimming left V 3 bases short and J 6 bases short, with 18 bases between. This CDR3 is 15 amino acids long. CDR3 residues: CASSQGVAIIGEQYF. In nucleotides, the CDR3 is TGCGCCAGCAGCCAGGGTGTAGCTATCATCGGCGAGCAGTACTTC.

The chain is built from TRBV5-1 and TRBJ1-3, with D possibly TRBD1 on 6 matching bases. The CDR3 extends over 16 amino acids. The ends were cut back, 0 bases at V and 4 bases at J, with 14 bases in the middle. Germline V gene lookup returns CDR1 SGHRS and CDR2 YFSETQ. CDR3: CASSLVSPGVGNTIYF. The CDR3 region has the DNA TGCGCCAGCAGCTTGGTTTCTCCAGGGGTAGGAAACACCATATATTTT.

The rearrangement links TRBV12-3 or TRBV12-4 to TRBJ2-5; D remains unclear. V shed 2 bases and J shed 5 bases, with 9 bases lying between them. There are 13 residues in the CDR3. CDR3 in amino acids: CASSLRRWETQYF. CDR3 DNA sequence: TGTGCCAGCAGTTTACGTCGGTGGGAGACCCAGTACTTC.

This clone was detected only once. The V call is TRBV19, the J call TRBJ1-5; weak D call: TRBD1 (6 bases). V gave up 6 bases and J gave up 2 bases, with 11 bases separating them. The CDR3 loop spans 14 amino acids. Germline assignment: CDR1 LNHDA and CDR2 SQIVND (reference sequence). CDR3 region: CASSRGEGNQPQHF. In DNA, the CDR3 is TGTGCCAGTAGCAGGGGAGAGGGCAATCAGCCCCAGCATTTT.

V and J are TRBV24-1 and TRBJ1-5; 7 bases match TRBD1. The V gene's germline CDR1 is KGHDR and CDR2 SFDVKD. This CDR3 has 15 amino acids. Trimming removed 3 bases from V and 10 bases from J; junction bases left unmatched: 11. The CDR3, as DNA: TGTGCCACCAGTGATCCTAGACAGGGAGAAGGACCCCAGCATTTT. As protein: CATSDPRQGEGPQHF.